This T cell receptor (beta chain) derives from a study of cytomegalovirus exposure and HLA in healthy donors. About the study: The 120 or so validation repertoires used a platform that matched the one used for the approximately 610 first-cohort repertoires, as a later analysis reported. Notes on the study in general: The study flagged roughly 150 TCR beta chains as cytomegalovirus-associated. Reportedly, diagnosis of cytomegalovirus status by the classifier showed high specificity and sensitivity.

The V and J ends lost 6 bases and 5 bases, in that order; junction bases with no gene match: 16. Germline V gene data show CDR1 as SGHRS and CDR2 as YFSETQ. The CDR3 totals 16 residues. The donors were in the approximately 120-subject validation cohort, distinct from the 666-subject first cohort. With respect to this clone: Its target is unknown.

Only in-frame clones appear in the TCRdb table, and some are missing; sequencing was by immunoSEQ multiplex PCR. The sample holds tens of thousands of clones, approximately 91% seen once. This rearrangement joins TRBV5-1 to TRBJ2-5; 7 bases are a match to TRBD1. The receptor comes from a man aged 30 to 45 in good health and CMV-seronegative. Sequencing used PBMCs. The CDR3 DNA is TGCGCCAGCACCGAGGGGGACAGCTGGAGAGGGGAGACCCAGTACTTC. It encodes CASTEGDSWRGETQYF.